Listed below are T cell receptor beta chains from one sample, sequenced in a study of blood T cell repertoires in COVID-19. Profiled with immunoSEQ multiplex PCR; TCRdb holds only in-frame clones, not every one. The table includes some 94,000 clones, about 89% detected once. The sample consisted of peripheral blood. These receptors were taken from a human donor in a cohort sampled during active COVID-19. Each CDR3 is given with its conserved first and last residue. A D gene is named only where the DNA matches it firmly. Rows may omit the clone size; those that give it use once, few, many or a size class.

size,J,D,V,DNA,CDR3
NA,TRBJ2-2,TRBD2,TRBV7-6,TGTGCCAGCAGCTTGGGGGGGCTAGCGGGAGGACACACCGGGGAGCTGTTTTTT,CASSLGGLAGGHTGELFF
NA,TRBJ1-1,TRBD1,TRBV7-2,TGTGCCAGCAGCTCCCGACCGGGACAGGGGTACACTGAAGCTTTCTTT,CASSSRPGQGYTEAFF
NA,TRBJ2-1,NA,TRBV7-2,TGTGCCAGCGGTGGGCCCCTAAACAATGAGCAGTTCTTC,CASGGPLNNEQFF
once,TRBJ2-1,TRBD2,TRBV10-3,TGTGCCATCTTGAGCGAGACTAGCGGTTACAATGAGCAGTTCTTC,CAILSETSGYNEQFF
once,TRBJ2-7,TRBD1,TRBV6-6,TGTGCCAGCACCTCGCGACAGGGGGGCTACGAGCAGTACTTC,CASTSRQGGYEQYF
NA,TRBJ1-5,TRBD1,TRBV28,TGTGCCAGCAGTTCCCCTGGGACAGATCAGCCCCAGCATTTT,CASSSPGTDQPQHF
NA,TRBJ1-6,NA,TRBV7-2,TGTGCCAGCAGCTTAGTGAGACTACAGGGTAATAATTCACCCCTCCACTTT,CASSLVRLQGNNSPLHF
once,TRBJ2-5,TRBD2,TRBV4-1,TGCGCCAGCAGCGACGGGGGAGGGCCCGGGGGGGAGACCCAGTACTTC,CASSDGGGPGGETQYF
NA,TRBJ2-3,TRBD2,TRBV6-1,TGTGCCAGCAGTGAACCGGGACTAGCGGGAGGGGTCCATACGCAGTATTTT,CASSEPGLAGGVHTQYF
NA,TRBJ2-4,NA,TRBV11-2,TGTGCCAGCAGCTTAGGTGAGGCGGGGAAAAACATTCAGTACTTC,CASSLGEAGKNIQYF
many,TRBJ2-7,TRBD1,TRBV2,TGTGCCAGCACCGCACAGGGGGCGGGGGAGCAGTACTTC,CASTAQGAGEQYF
few,TRBJ2-7,TRBD2,TRBV5-4,TGTGCCAGCAGCCGTAGCGGGAATAATCTGTACTTC,CASSRSGNNLYF
NA,TRBJ1-6,NA,TRBV4-2,TGTGCCAGCAGCCAAGAGGAGGATTCACCCCTCCACTTT,CASSQEEDSPLHF
NA,TRBJ2-7,NA,TRBV10-3,TGTGCCATCAGTGAATCGAGTCTCTCCTACGAGCAGTACTTC,CAISESSLSYEQYF
NA,TRBJ2-1,TRBD2,TRBV11-2,TGTGCCAGCAGCTTAACTAGCGGGAGGACGAATGAGCAGTTCTTC,CASSLTSGRTNEQFF
NA,TRBJ1-1,NA,TRBV30,TGTGCCTGGAGCCGAGCCAACACTGAAGCTTTCTTT,CAWSRANTEAFF
NA,TRBJ2-5,TRBD2,TRBV11-2,TGTGCCAGCACCCCTCCGGGACTAGCGGGAGGGGTGGGGGCCCAGTACTTC,CASTPPGLAGGVGAQYF
NA,TRBJ1-2,NA,TRBV9,TGTGCCAGCAGCGTAGGAGTAGGGGCGAGCTATGGCTACACCTTC,CASSVGVGASYGYTF
NA,TRBJ1-1,NA,TRBV7-3,TGTGCCAGCCGGGGGTCGGGCACTGAAGCTTTCTTT,CASRGSGTEAFF
many,TRBJ2-1,NA,TRBV6-6,TGTGCCAGCGACGAAGGAGGGCGAGGTGAGCAGTTCTTC,CASDEGGRGEQFF
NA,TRBJ1-1,NA,TRBV3-1/TRBV3-2,TGTGCCAGCAGCTACCATAACAGGGAGAACACTGAAGCTTTCTTT,CASSYHNRENTEAFF
NA,TRBJ1-2,TRBD1,TRBV27,TGTGCCAGCAGTCCCGGGACAGGAAGGGGCTACACCTTC,CASSPGTGRGYTF
NA,TRBJ2-3,TRBD2,TRBV24-1,TGTGCCACCAGTGATTTGCCGACTAGCGGGACAGATACGCAGTATTTT,CATSDLPTSGTDTQYF
once,TRBJ2-7,NA,TRBV6-5,TGTGCCAGCAGTCGCATACAGGTTGGCTACGAGCAGTACTTC,CASSRIQVGYEQYF
NA,TRBJ2-7,TRBD2,TRBV7-9,TGTGCCAGCAGCTTAGATAGCGGGAGGTACGAGCAGTACTTC,CASSLDSGRYEQYF
once,TRBJ1-1,TRBD1,TRBV5-1,TGCGCCAGCAGCCTCGGGACAGGGGCTGAAGCTTTCTTT,CASSLGTGAEAFF
NA,TRBJ2-2,TRBD2,TRBV6-6,TGTGCCAGCAGTCTTAGCGGGAGGGCCATGAGTGGGGAGCTGTTTTTT,CASSLSGRAMSGELFF
NA,TRBJ1-1,NA,TRBV5-1,TGCGCCAGCAGCGGCATCATGAACACTGAAGCTTTCTTT,CASSGIMNTEAFF
NA,TRBJ2-1,NA,TRBV4-1,TGCGCCAGCAGCCAAGGGGAACAGGGAAGCTACAATGAGCAGTTCTTC,CASSQGEQGSYNEQFF
NA,TRBJ1-1,NA,TRBV6-4,TGTGCCAGCAGTGTAAGGCCTGAGGAGATGAACACTGAAGCTTTCTTT,CASSVRPEEMNTEAFF
NA,TRBJ1-2,TRBD1,TRBV28,TGTGCCAGCAGTATCGACAGGGTTAGTGGCTACACCTTC,CASSIDRVSGYTF
NA,TRBJ2-1,NA,TRBV13,TGTGCCAGCAGCTTAGGTGACAGCTACAATGAGCAGTTCTTC,CASSLGDSYNEQFF
NA,TRBJ2-2,TRBD1,TRBV28,TGTGCCAGCAGCCCCGGGACAGGGGGATTCACCGGGGAGCTGTTTTTT,CASSPGTGGFTGELFF
NA,TRBJ1-1,NA,TRBV5-1,TGCGCCAGCAGCTCAGGAACCGGGGGTACTGAAGCTTTCTTT,CASSSGTGGTEAFF
NA,TRBJ2-5,NA,TRBV7-6,TGTGCCAGCAGCGCTACACAGGGAGGGGAGACCCAGTACTTC,CASSATQGGETQYF
few,TRBJ2-7,TRBD1,TRBV19,TGTGCCAGTAGCGAAGGGACAGGTCACGAGCAGTACTTC,CASSEGTGHEQYF
NA,TRBJ1-3,NA,TRBV19,TGTGCCAGTACCCAACAGGGCTACTCTGGAAACACCATATATTTT,CASTQQGYSGNTIYF
NA,TRBJ2-7,NA,TRBV5-1,TGCGCCAGCAGCTTACACATCCAAAGGGACTCCCTATACGAGCAGTACTTC,CASSLHIQRDSLYEQYF
NA,TRBJ2-1,TRBD1,TRBV19,TGTGCGGCGACAGGGAATATCCTGATTTCCTACAATGAGCAGTTCTTC,CAATGNILISYNEQFF
once,TRBJ1-2,TRBD1,TRBV28,TGTGCCAGCAGTCCAAGGGGACAGGGATCCTATGGCTACACCTTC,CASSPRGQGSYGYTF
NA,TRBJ2-1,TRBD2,TRBV27,TGTGCCAGCAGTTATCTCCCGGGGACTAGCGTTGACAATGAGCAGTTCTTC,CASSYLPGTSVDNEQFF
NA,TRBJ2-5,TRBD2,TRBV11-1,TGTGCCAGCAGCTTATACCGGGGGGAAGCGAAAGAGACCCAGTACTTC,CASSLYRGEAKETQYF
NA,TRBJ1-4,NA,TRBV28,TGTGCCAGCAGTTTTTCCCCCGGACAGAGTGCAACTAATGAAAAACTGTTTTTT,CASSFSPGQSATNEKLFF
once,TRBJ2-5,TRBD2,TRBV5-4,TGTGCCAGCAGGGAATTCATAGCGGGAAGGCAAGAGACCCAGTACTTC,CASREFIAGRQETQYF
NA,TRBJ1-1,NA,TRBV6-5,TGTGCCAGCAGTTACCTCACGGGTGGAGGAGAAGCTTTCTTT,CASSYLTGGGEAFF
NA,TRBJ1-3,NA,TRBV7-9,TGTGCCAGCAGCTTAGGAGTTAGCCTGAGCTCTGGAAACACCATATATTTT,CASSLGVSLSSGNTIYF
once,TRBJ1-2,TRBD1,TRBV2,TGTGCCAGCAGTGTGACAGGGGGGAACTATGGCTACACCTTC,CASSVTGGNYGYTF
once,TRBJ1-1,NA,TRBV12-3/TRBV12-4,TGTGCCAGCAGCGGACAGCTGAACACTGAAGCTTTCTTT,CASSGQLNTEAFF
NA,TRBJ1-5,TRBD1,TRBV2,TGTGCCAGCAGTGGGACAGGGGGCGATCAGCCCCAGCATTTT,CASSGTGGDQPQHF
NA,TRBJ2-7,TRBD1,TRBV6-5,TGTGCCACCGGCCGGGACAGGGGATCCTACGAGCAGTACTTC,CATGRDRGSYEQYF
NA,TRBJ2-2,NA,TRBV28,TGTGCCAGCAGTTTGCCTCCCGGGAACACCGGGGAGCTGTTTTTT,CASSLPPGNTGELFF
once,TRBJ2-1,NA,TRBV12-3/TRBV12-4,TGTGCCAGCAGTTTATGGGAGAACAATGAGCAGTTCTTC,CASSLWENNEQFF
once,TRBJ2-7,NA,TRBV28,TGTGCCAGCAGTAGCAGGTACGAGCAGTACTTC,CASSSRYEQYF
few,TRBJ2-7,TRBD2,TRBV19,TGTGCCACCCTTCCGACTAGCGGGTTCGCCTACGAGCAGTACTTC,CATLPTSGFAYEQYF
NA,TRBJ2-7,NA,TRBV28,TGTGCCAGCAAAGAGAATAGCGGCAGCTACGAGCAGTACTTC,CASKENSGSYEQYF